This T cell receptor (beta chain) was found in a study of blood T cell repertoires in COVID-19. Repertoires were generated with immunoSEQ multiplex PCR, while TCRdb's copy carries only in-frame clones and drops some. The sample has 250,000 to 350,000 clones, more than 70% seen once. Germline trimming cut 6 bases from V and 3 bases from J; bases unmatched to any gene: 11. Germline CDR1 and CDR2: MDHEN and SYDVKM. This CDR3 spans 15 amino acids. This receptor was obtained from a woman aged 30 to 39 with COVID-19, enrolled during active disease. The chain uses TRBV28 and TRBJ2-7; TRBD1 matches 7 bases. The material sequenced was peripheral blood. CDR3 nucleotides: TGTGCCAGCAGACAGATGGCAGGGGGAGACTACGAGCAGTACTTC. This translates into CASRQMAGGDYEQYF.